The 18 T cell receptor beta chains below all came from one sample that was sequenced in a study of T cells in Graves' hyperthyroidism and ophthalmopathy. Amplified TCR beta CDR3 regions came from RNA transcripts. A first-round RT-PCR of the TCR CDR3 used the HTBI primer set. TCRdb processed the multiplex PCR reads anew with MiXCR; each CDR3 protein has one entry. The repertoire holds some 500,000 distinct CDR3 sequences, with 15% to 20% as singletons. Specimen: blood. The source of these receptors is a woman in her 30s with Graves' ophthalmopathy.

This clonotype appeared a few times. The chain joins TRBV24-1 to TRBJ2-7; D remains unclear. In germline, CDR1 is KGHDR, CDR2 SFDVKD. Trimming left V 4 bases short and J 7 bases short, with 13 bases between. There are 13 residues in the CDR3. In DNA, the CDR3 is TGTGCCACCAGTGACTGGACCGCGAAAGAGCAGTACTTC. Its protein is CATSDWTAKEQYF.

The chain joins TRBV19 to TRBJ2-7, with 11 bases matching TRBD2. The germline gives CDR1 LNHDA, CDR2 SQIVND (reference sequence). Trimming cost V 3 bases and J 3 bases; bases outside gene matches: 4. The CDR3 has 15 amino acids. CDR3 amino acids: CASSMGLAELYEQYF. The CDR3 DNA sequence: TGTGCCAGTAGTATGGGACTAGCGGAACTCTACGAGCAGTACTTC.

This clonotype was picked up many times. The CDR3 reads CAWSVGTGVGYTF. In DNA form, the CDR3 reads TGTGCCTGGAGTGTAGGGACAGGAGTGGGCTACACCTTC. This chain joins TRBV30 and TRBJ1-2; TRBD1 agrees at 8 bases. The CDR3 spans 13 residues. Unmatched junction bases numbered 5, after V lost 0 bases and J lost 8 bases. Germline V CDR1 and CDR2: GTSNPN, SVGIG (reference sequence).

The chain links TRBV15 to TRBJ2-4; D unresolved. The germline V gene encodes CDR1 LNHNV and CDR2 YYDKDF (reference sequence). The V and J ends lost 1 base and 6 bases respectively, with 7 bases between them. CDR3 length: 13 residues. This chain's CDR3 is CATSRVPVNIQYF. The CDR3 nucleotides are TGTGCCACCAGCAGAGTGCCAGTAAACATTCAGTACTTC.

In this sample, this clonotype turned up a few times. The rearrangement uses TRBV12-3 or TRBV12-4 and TRBJ2-7; TRBD1 matches at 9 bases. Losses at the gene ends were 7 bases for V and 4 bases for J; bases not matched to a gene: 8. The CDR3 length is 14 residues. CDR3 coding DNA: TGTGCCAGCATCCCAGGGACAGGGTCTTACGAGCAGTACTTC. As protein: CASIPGTGSYEQYF.

Notes on this clonotype: Being one base from a much bigger clone, this may be a read error. V usage is TRBV18 and J usage is TRBJ2-1; D unresolved. The germline V gene encodes CDR1 KGHSH and CDR2 LQKENI. CDR3 length equals 13 residues. V was clipped by 2 bases and J by 10 bases, with 12 bases between them. CDR3 DNA: TGTGCCAGCTCACCAAGGGTAAGAAACGAGCAGTTCTTC. Residues: CASSPRVRNEQFF.

This chain joins TRBV28 and TRBJ2-1; 10 nucleotides align to TRBD1. In germline, CDR1 is MDHEN, CDR2 SYDVKM. The CDR3 is 14 residues long. The trim removed 6 bases at V and 7 bases at J, leaving 6 bases unmatched. CDR3 loop: CASRGDRGRNEQFF. The CDR3 bases are TGTGCCAGCAGGGGGGACAGGGGTAGGAATGAGCAGTTCTTC. The whole variable domain, filled in from reference TRBV28 and TRBJ2-1, reads DVKVTQSSRYLVKRTGEKVFLECVQDMDHENMFWYRQDPGLGLRLIYFSYDVKMKEKGDIPEGYSVSREKKERFSLILESASTNQTSMYLCASRGDRGRNEQFFGPGTRLTVL.

This clonotype was counted ten times or more. V is TRBV20-1 and J is TRBJ2-7, with TRBD2 matching over 7 bases. The CDR3 length is 15 residues. J lost 4 bases, V lost 0 bases, and 9 bases had no gene match. Germline CDR1 reads DFQATT; CDR2 reads SNEGSKA (reference sequence). The CDR3: CSAREGTTLEYEQYF. In DNA form, the CDR3 reads TGCAGTGCTAGAGAAGGGACTACCTTAGAGTACGAGCAGTACTTC.

The rearrangement joins TRBV10-3 to TRBJ2-3; 13 nucleotides align to TRBD2. Germline V gene sequence: CDR1 ENHRY, CDR2 SYGVKD. The CDR3 contains 19 residues. The trim removed 5 bases at V and 3 bases at J, leaving 14 bases unmatched. CDR3 in amino acids: CAISLEPGTSGVLTDTQYF. CDR3 bases: TGTGCCATCAGTCTTGAGCCCGGGACTAGCGGGGTCTTAACAGATACGCAGTATTTT.

This clonotype appeared many times. V and J are TRBV6-2 or TRBV6-3 and TRBJ2-3; 10 bases are a match to TRBD1. Germline-derived CDR1 and CDR2 are MNHEY and SVGEGT. Trimming cost V 8 bases and J 3 bases; bases outside gene matches: 8. There are 15 residues in the CDR3. CDR3 amino acids: CASHSGTGATDTQYF. DNA for the CDR3: TGTGCCAGCCATTCCGGGACAGGGGCAACAGATACGCAGTATTTT.

This clonotype was recorded a few times. The gene calls are TRBV5-8 and TRBJ2-5; a weak D match, TRBD2 (5 bases). Germline V gene lookup returns CDR1 SGHTS and CDR2 YDEGEE. V lost 1 base, J lost 4 bases, and 17 bases lay in between. This CDR3 has 16 residues. The CDR3 here is CASSLSARRGRETQYF. The CDR3 nucleotides are TGTGCCAGCAGCTTGTCTGCCCGACGAGGGAGAGAGACCCAGTACTTC. The whole variable domain, remainder taken from reference TRBV5-8 and TRBJ2-5, is EAGVTQSPTHLIKTRGQQATLRCSPISGHTSVYWYQQALGLGLQFLLWYDEGEERNRGNFPPRFSGRQFPNYSSELNVNALELEDSALYLCASSLSARRGRETQYFGPGTRLLVL.

This clonotype was counted ten times or more. The V call is TRBV12-3 or TRBV12-4, the J call TRBJ1-1; no clear D. V dropped 3 bases and J dropped 6 bases, with 8 bases sitting between them. The CDR3 runs 12 residues. CDR3 coding DNA: TGTGCCAGCAGTTTGGGGATCGCTGAAGCTTTCTTT. Translation gives CASSLGIAEAFF.

The chain couples TRBV30 to TRBJ2-5, with 9 bases lining up with TRBD1. Germline lookup yields CDR1 GTSNPN and CDR2 SVGIG (reference sequence). The CDR3 contains 14 residues. J was trimmed by 4 bases and V by 4 bases; bases with no gene match: 7. The CDR3 spells CAWTQGQGGETQYF. Written as DNA, the CDR3 is TGTGCCTGGACCCAGGGACAGGGAGGAGAGACCCAGTACTTC.

V usage is TRBV4-1 and J usage is TRBJ2-3, with no clear D. The CDR3 consists of 12 residues. Germline CDR1 reads MGHRA; CDR2 reads YSYEKL. V gave up 7 bases and J gave up 2 bases, with 7 bases separating them. In DNA, the CDR3 is TGCGCCAGCAACCGAGACACAGATACGCAGTATTTT. As protein: CASNRDTDTQYF.

The rearrangement links TRBV2 to TRBJ2-1; unclear D gene. Germline-derived CDR1 and CDR2 are SNHLY and FYNNEI. Deletions cut 3 bases from V and 10 bases from J, with 10 bases between. CDR3 length equals 12 residues. CDR3 loop: CASSDFLEEQFF. The CDR3 DNA is TGTGCCAGCAGTGATTTCCTCGAAGAGCAGTTCTTC.

In its sample, this clonotype was seen many times. This chain connects TRBV5-6 to TRBJ1-1; no clear D gene. Germline CDR1 reads SGHDT; CDR2 reads YYEEEE. The length of the CDR3 is 13 residues. V gave up 4 bases and J gave up 0 bases, with 7 bases separating them. CDR3 bases: TGTGCCAGCAGCCCGGAATTGAACACTGAAGCTTTCTTT. This encodes CASSPELNTEAFF.

The gene calls are TRBV19 and TRBJ2-2; 9 nucleotides line up with TRBD1. This CDR3 is built from 15 residues. V trimming: 7 bases; J trimming: 6 bases; junction bases outside the gene matches: 9. CDR1 and CDR2 (germline): LNHDA, SQIVND (reference sequence). CDR3 sequence (DNA): TGTGCCAGTACCCCAATCGACAGGGGGGCCGGGGAGCTGTTTTTT. Translation gives CASTPIDRGAGELFF.

To note about this clonotype: This CDR3 fails to terminate in the conserved phenylalanine or tryptophan, so it likely reflects a read error. J is TRBJ2-6 and V is TRBV30; the match to TRBD1 covers 7 bases. CDR3 length: 16 amino acids. Looked up from germline, CDR1 is GTSNPN and CDR2 is SVGIG (reference sequence). With V trimmed by 3 bases and J by 2 bases, 7 bases remained unmatched. CDR3 bases: TGTGCCTGGAGGACAGGGTGGAGTACTGGGGCCAACGTCCTGACTTCC. Its translation: CAWRTGWSTGANVLTS.